The clone carrying this TCR beta chain has just a few counts. Its antigen is as yet unknown. This entry belongs to a study of regulatory T cells in long-lasting Graves disease. Study-level points and caveats: The study found lower TCR diversity in persistent Graves' patients than in newly diagnosed ones. The number of shared public clonotypes was higher in persistent patients (about 3,000) than new patients (approximately 1,000).

Arm-PCR of CDR3 regions and iRepertoire HTBI primers were used to build TCR beta libraries. TCRdb itself ran the multiplex PCR reads through MiXCR, one entry per CDR3 protein. The sample consists of around 480,000 distinct CDR3 sequences, about 16% of them appearing once. The sample's time point: newly diagnosed GD, antithyroid drugs for less than 3 months. Scientists built the TCR library using RNA that was extracted from PBMCs. In this cohort, patients came from an endocrinology department located in Xi'an, China. The data also belong to a second study, concerning T cells in Graves' hyperthyroidism and ophthalmopathy.

Sequences were derived from peripheral blood mononuclear cells (PBMCs), sampled at new diagnosis, from a patient treated with antithyroid drugs. The TCR sequence derives from a woman aged 40-60 years with Graves disease.

The CDR3 loop is CASSQVLGGGDQPQHF. As DNA, the CDR3 is TGTGCCAGCAGCCAAGTTCTGGGGGGGGGGGATCAGCCCCAGCATTTT. This chain joins TRBV4-2 and TRBJ1-5; D might be TRBD1 (5 bases). Between the trimmed V and J ends, which lost 1 base and 5 bases, there was a span of 15 bases. The CDR3 covers 16 residues. Germline assignment: CDR1 LGHNA and CDR2 YNFKEQ.